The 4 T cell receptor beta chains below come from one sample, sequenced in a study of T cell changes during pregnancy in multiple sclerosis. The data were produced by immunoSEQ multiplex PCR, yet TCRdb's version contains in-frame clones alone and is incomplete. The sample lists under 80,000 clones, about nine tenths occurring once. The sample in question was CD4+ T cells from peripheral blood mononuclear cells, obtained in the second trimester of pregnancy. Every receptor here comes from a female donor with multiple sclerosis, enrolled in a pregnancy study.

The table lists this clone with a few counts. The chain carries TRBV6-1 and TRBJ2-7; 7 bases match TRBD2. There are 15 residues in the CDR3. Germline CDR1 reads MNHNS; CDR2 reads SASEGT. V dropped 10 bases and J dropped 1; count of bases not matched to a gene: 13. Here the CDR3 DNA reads TGTGCCACCGCCCCTGGTGGTAGCGGGTCCTACGAGCAGTACTTC. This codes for CATAPGGSGSYEQYF.

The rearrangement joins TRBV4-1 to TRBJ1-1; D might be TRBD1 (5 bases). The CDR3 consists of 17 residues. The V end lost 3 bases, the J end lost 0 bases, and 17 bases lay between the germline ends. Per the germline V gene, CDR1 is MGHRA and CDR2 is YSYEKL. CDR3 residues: CASSQPRSRDLNTEAFF. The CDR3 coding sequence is TGCGCCAGCAGCCAGCCTCGGTCGCGGGACCTGAACACTGAAGCTTTCTTT.

The CDR3: CASSPDRVGANVLTF. In nucleotides, the CDR3 is TGTGCCAGCAGCCCAGACAGGGTTGGGGCCAACGTCCTGACTTTC. This chain links TRBV6-1 with TRBJ2-6; 7 nucleotides match TRBD1. The CDR3 consists of 15 residues. After removal of 6 bases from V and 3 bases from J, the junction contained 5 bases not matched to a gene. Looked up from germline, CDR1 is MNHNS and CDR2 is SASEGT.

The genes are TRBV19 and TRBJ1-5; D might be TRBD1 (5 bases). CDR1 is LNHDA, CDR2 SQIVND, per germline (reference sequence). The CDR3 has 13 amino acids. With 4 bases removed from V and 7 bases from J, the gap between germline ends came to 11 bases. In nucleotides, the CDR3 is TGTGCCAGTAGTAGGGGGGATAGGCAGCCCCAGCATTTT. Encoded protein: CASSRGDRQPQHF.